The rows below give T cell receptor beta chains drawn from one sample of a study of CD8+CD57+ T cells in acquired aplastic anemia. TCRdb re-derived calls from the reads in MiXCR, one entry per CDR3 protein. The data show around 180,000 distinct CDR3 sequences, about three fifths seen once. The sample taken for sequencing was sorted CD4+, CD8+, or CD8+CD57+ T cells (not recorded which) from PBMCs. Source of these receptors: a human donor in good health. Each CDR3 is given with its conserved first and last residue. A D gene is named only where the DNA matches it firmly. A clone size is listed for some rows: how often the clone was seen (once, few, many), or a class if it is expanded.

V	size	J	D	DNA	CDR3
TRBV25-1	-	TRBJ2-7	TRBD2	TGTGCCAGCAGTGAGTCCGGGGGGAGGTCCTACGAGCAGTACTTC	CASSESGGRSYEQYF
TRBV24-1	-	TRBJ2-1	TRBD2	TGTGCCACCAGTGAACCTACTAGCGGGAGGGATAAAAATGAGCAGTTCTTC	CATSEPTSGRDKNEQFF
TRBV11-2	-	TRBJ2-2	-	TGTGCCAGCAGCTTAGGGAGGGTATGGACCGGGGAGCTGTTTTTT	CASSLGRVWTGELFF
TRBV7-6	-	TRBJ2-3	-	TGTGCCAGCAGCGCTACCATTTATTCAAGTACGCAGTATTTT	CASSATIYSSTQYF
TRBV29-1	once	TRBJ1-2	TRBD1	TGCGGCGTTGAAAGAAGGGGGCCCTATGGCTACACATTC	CGVERRGPYGYTF
TRBV29-1	many	TRBJ2-7	-	TGCAGCGTTGCCTCTCGTTATACCCACGAGCAGTACTTC	CSVASRYTHEQYF
TRBV20-1	-	TRBJ2-2	-	TGCAGTGCTAGAAGGCGGGGAAGCACCGGGGAGCTGTTTTTT	CSARRRGSTGELFF
TRBV7-2	-	TRBJ1-2	-	TGTGCCAGCAGCTTAGCGCCCATCCTCTATGGCTACACCTTC	CASSLAPILYGYTF
TRBV25-1	-	TRBJ1-3	-	TGTGCCAGCAGTGATAGAGGGTCCTCTGGAAACACCATATATTTT	CASSDRGSSGNTIYF
TRBV5-6	-	TRBJ1-6	-	TGTGCCAGCGGCTTGGACTGGGGTATCTCTGACGGCGGCCCACCCCTCCACTTT	CASGLDWGISDGGPPLHF
TRBV12-3/TRBV12-4	-	TRBJ1-2	TRBD1	TGTGCCAGCAGTTCCACTACAGGGGGCTGGGGCTACACCTTC	CASSSTTGGWGYTF
TRBV25-1	few	TRBJ1-3	-	TGTGCCAGCAGTGAATATGATGGAAACACCATATATTTT	CASSEYDGNTIYF
TRBV4-1	many	TRBJ1-1	-	TGCGCCAGCAGCCAACCGACCGCGAACACTGAAGCTTTCTTT	CASSQPTANTEAFF
TRBV7-9	-	TRBJ2-1	TRBD2	TGTGCCAGCGGCAACAGACTAGCCCAGTTATACAATGAGCAGTTCTTC	CASGNRLAQLYNEQFF
TRBV7-9	-	TRBJ1-2	TRBD1	TGTGCCAGCGGATACCGACAGGGACCTAACTATGGCTACACCTTC	CASGYRQGPNYGYTF
TRBV5-6	-	TRBJ1-6	-	TGTGCCAGCACCCGACAGAGGTCACCCCTCCACTTT	CASTRQRSPLHF
TRBV7-6	-	TRBJ2-2	TRBD1	TGTGCCAGCAGCCCGGGACAGGGACACGGGGAGCTGTTTTTT	CASSPGQGHGELFF
TRBV7-8	few	TRBJ2-2	TRBD2	TGTGCCAGCAGCTTGTCTAGCGGGGGGGCCAGAACCGGGGAGCTGTTTTTT	CASSLSSGGARTGELFF
TRBV7-3	many	TRBJ1-1	-	TGTGCCAGCAGCCGAGTGCAGGGCACTGAAGCTTTCTTT	CASSRVQGTEAFF
TRBV20-1	-	TRBJ2-7	TRBD1	TGCAGTGCTCCCAGCCGGGACAGGGACTACGAGCAGTACTTC	CSAPSRDRDYEQYF
TRBV25-1	many	TRBJ2-3	TRBD2	TGTGCCAGCAATTGGCGGGAGACAGATACGCAGTATTTT	CASNWRETDTQYF
TRBV27	-	TRBJ2-1	-	TGTGCCAGCAGGGAACTCCTCAGCTCCTACAATGAGCAGTTCTTC	CASRELLSSYNEQFF
TRBV29-1	-	TRBJ2-5	TRBD2	TGCAGCGTTGCGGATGGACTAGCGGGACATGGGGAGACCCAGTACTTC	CSVADGLAGHGETQYF
TRBV10-3	-	TRBJ2-1	TRBD2	TGTGCCATCAGGGCTTCCTCCGGACTAGCGGGAAATGAGCAGTTCTTC	CAIRASSGLAGNEQFF
TRBV19	-	TRBJ1-1	TRBD1	TGTGCCAGTAGTATCTCAGGGGGCCGGACTGAAGCTTTCTTT	CASSISGGRTEAFF
TRBV7-9	once	TRBJ2-7	-	TGTGCCAGCAGCTTAGGGGTTGCCTACGAGCAGTACTTC	CASSLGVAYEQYF
TRBV5-5	-	TRBJ2-2	TRBD1	TGTGCCAGCAGTCCGGACGCGCCGGGACAGAGCACCGGGGAGCTGTTTTTT	CASSPDAPGQSTGELFF
TRBV24-1	-	TRBJ2-3	TRBD2	TGTGCCACCAGTGATCTCCCCACTAGCGGGGACACAGATACGCAGTATTTT	CATSDLPTSGDTDTQYF
TRBV20-1	-	TRBJ1-2	-	TGCAGTGCTCCCTCTACGGATTATGGCTACACCTTC	CSAPSTDYGYTF
TRBV24-1	once	TRBJ2-1	-	TGTGCCACCAGTGATTTTCAGGGGCATGAGCAGTTCTTC	CATSDFQGHEQFF
TRBV29-1	once	TRBJ2-7	TRBD2	TGCAGCGTTTCCGGACTAGCGGGAGCCTACGAGCAGTACTTC	CSVSGLAGAYEQYF
TRBV29-1	-	TRBJ2-7	TRBD1	TGCAGCGTTGAAGAGGACAGGGGGTGGGCCTACGAGCAGTACTTC	CSVEEDRGWAYEQYF
TRBV9	-	TRBJ2-1	TRBD1	TGTGCCAGCAGCCCCCGAGGGACAGTGTACAATGAGCAGTTCTTC	CASSPRGTVYNEQFF
TRBV12-3/TRBV12-4	-	TRBJ2-5	-	TGTGCCAGCAGGGCGACGAAAGAGACCCAGTACTTC	CASRATKETQYF
TRBV7-8	many	TRBJ2-1	TRBD2	TGTGCCAGCAGCACTAGCGGCTCCTACAATGAGCAGTTCTTC	CASSTSGSYNEQFF
TRBV2	-	TRBJ2-5	TRBD1	TGTGCCAGCAGTGTAGAGGTTGGACAGGACCAAGAGACCCAGTACTTC	CASSVEVGQDQETQYF
TRBV20-1	-	TRBJ1-1	-	TGCAGTACACAGTCCGCTGGTATAAACACTGAAGCTTTCTTT	CSTQSAGINTEAFF
TRBV24-1	-	TRBJ2-7	TRBD1	TGTGCCACCAAGGGACAGGGGAGGCCCTACGAGCAGTACTTC	CATKGQGRPYEQYF
TRBV9	-	TRBJ2-2	TRBD1	TGTGCCAGCAGCGTGCGTAGGGACAGAGAAAACACCGGGGAGCTGTTTTTT	CASSVRRDRENTGELFF
TRBV7-6	-	TRBJ1-2	TRBD1	TGTGCCAGCAGCTTAGCGCCAGGGGGCAATGGCTACACCTTC	CASSLAPGGNGYTF
TRBV9	few	TRBJ2-5	-	TGTGCCAGCAGCCCCCGACTGGGGGAGGAGACCCAGTACTTC	CASSPRLGEETQYF
TRBV19	few	TRBJ1-1	-	TGTGCCAGTGGGATCGGGAGAGAAGCTTTCTTT	CASGIGREAFF
TRBV6-1	few	TRBJ1-1	-	TGTGCCAGCAGTGAATTGGGGTACAACACTGAAGCTTTCTTT	CASSELGYNTEAFF
TRBV15	few	TRBJ1-6	-	TGTGCCACCACCATCTCCTATAATTCACCCCTCCACTTT	CATTISYNSPLHF
TRBV10-1	-	TRBJ1-5	TRBD1	TGCGCCAGCCCCAGAGACTCGACAGGGGAGCGCAATCAGCCCCAGCATTTT	CASPRDSTGERNQPQHF
TRBV20-1	many	TRBJ2-7	TRBD2	TGCAGTGCTCAACTACCGGGACTAGCGGACTACGAGCAGTACTTC	CSAQLPGLADYEQYF
TRBV24-1	-	TRBJ2-1	TRBD1	TGTGCCACCAGTCTCAGGGGGCGGGATGAGCAGTTCTTC	CATSLRGRDEQFF
TRBV20-1	-	TRBJ2-7	TRBD2	TGCAGTGCTACCGCCTTCGGGACTAGCGGACCAGGGGAGCAGTACTTC	CSATAFGTSGPGEQYF
TRBV11-2	-	TRBJ2-1	TRBD2	TGTGCCAGCAGCTTAGCGGGGGGTTTCTTGAATGAGCAGTTCTTC	CASSLAGGFLNEQFF
TRBV20-1	-	TRBJ2-6	-	TGCAGTGCTAGCAGGGCCTTCTCTGGGGCCAGCGTCCTGACTTTC	CSASRAFSGASVLTF
TRBV7-9	-	TRBJ1-2	TRBD1	TGTGCCAGCAGCAAAGACCGGGACAGGGGGCACGGCTACACCTTC	CASSKDRDRGHGYTF
TRBV7-6	-	TRBJ1-1	-	TGTGCCAGCAGCTTAGGGACAGCAACTGAAGCTTTCTTT	CASSLGTATEAFF
TRBV7-9	many	TRBJ2-2	-	TGTGCCAGCAGCTTAGTAGGGACATATAACACCGGGGAGCTGTTTTTT	CASSLVGTYNTGELFF